These 32 T cell receptor beta chains originate from one sample sequenced in a study of blood T cell repertoires in COVID-19. Some clones are missing from TCRdb's copy, which holds only in-frame ones; the method was immunoSEQ multiplex PCR. This sample has 250,000 to 350,000 clones, with roughly 90% found just once. The sequencing input was peripheral blood. The receptors were sampled from a man between 18 and 35 years old with active or convalescent COVID-19.

The rearrangement joins TRBV18 to TRBJ1-3, with a possible D match to TRBD1 (6 bases). V lost 2 bases and J 2 bases, leaving 13 bases between the germline ends. This CDR3 comprises 16 residues. The V gene's germline CDR1 is KGHSH and CDR2 LQKENI. The CDR3, as DNA: TGTGCCAGCTCACCATCCCGAGCAGGGGCTGGAAACACCATATATTTT. As protein: CASSPSRAGAGNTIYF.

The rearrangement links TRBV9 to TRBJ2-1; weak D call: TRBD2 (6 bases). The germline gives CDR1 SGDLS, CDR2 YYNGEE. This CDR3 comprises 16 residues. Trimming took 3 bases from V and 8 from J, leaving 21 bases between them. As DNA, the CDR3 is TGTGCCAGCAGCGAGGGATCAGCGGGCCAAAGGGATGAGCAGTTCTTC. Residues: CASSEGSAGQRDEQFF.

The rearrangement joins TRBV6-1 to TRBJ2-6; the D is unclear. The V end lost 3 bases, the J end lost 2 bases, and 11 bases lay between the germline ends. The CDR3 has 16 amino acids. Germline V CDR1 and CDR2: MNHNS, SASEGT. CDR3 protein: CASSESGWTGANVLTF. The CDR3 DNA sequence: TGTGCCAGCAGTGAGTCAGGTTGGACTGGGGCCAACGTCCTGACTTTC.

V is TRBV7-2 and J is TRBJ2-3; TRBD2 matches at 9 bases. The CDR3 spans 18 residues. V dropped 2 bases and J dropped 2; count of bases not matched to a gene: 11. Germline values: CDR1 SGHTA, CDR2 FQGNSA. Written as DNA, the CDR3 is TGTGCCAGCAGCTTACGTGGACCTCGCGGGGGGGTCACAGATACGCAGTATTTT. Protein sequence: CASSLRGPRGGVTDTQYF.

This sequence joins TRBV5-1 and TRBJ2-1; TRBD2 matches 7 bases. There are 16 residues in the CDR3. V shed 1 base and J 6 bases; nucleotides not matched to a gene: 10. In germline, CDR1 is SGHRS, CDR2 YFSETQ. The CDR3 bases are TGCGCCAGCAGCTTGCTGGGGGAGGGCCTCCCCAATGAGCAGTTCTTC. This codes for CASSLLGEGLPNEQFF.

This clone was seen only a few times. The rearrangement joins TRBV6-1 to TRBJ1-1; D is perhaps TRBD1 (6 bases). V was trimmed by 0 bases and J by 5 bases, leaving 13 bases between them. CDR3 length: 15 amino acids. Germline V gene lookup returns CDR1 MNHNS and CDR2 SASEGT. CDR3 bases: TGTGCCAGCAGTGAAGCGCAGACAGGTCGGACTGAAGCTTTCTTT. Translated, it gives CASSEAQTGRTEAFF.

The CDR3 nucleotides are TGTGCCAGCAGCCAAGATAGGGGACACTTGAACACTGAAGCTTTCTTT. Its translation: CASSQDRGHLNTEAFF. The rearrangement uses TRBV14 and TRBJ1-1; TRBD1 might be the D (6 bases). V was trimmed by 0 bases and J by 0 bases, leaving 11 bases between them. Germline assignment: CDR1 SGHDN and CDR2 FVKESK. This CDR3 comprises 16 residues.

V gene TRBV7-9 combines with J gene TRBJ1-1; D is possibly TRBD1 (5 bases). The V gene lost 1 base and the J gene lost 3 bases, with 9 bases spanning the gap. Germline values: CDR1 SEHNR, CDR2 FQNEAQ (reference sequence). The CDR3 covers 14 residues. The DNA of the CDR3 is TGTGCCAGCAGCTTAGGGAACAGGTACACTGAAGCTTTCTTT. Its protein is CASSLGNRYTEAFF.

This rearrangement joins TRBV6-4 to TRBJ1-4, with 7 bases matching TRBD1. CDR1 is MRHNA and CDR2 is SNTAGT in the germline V gene. The CDR3 contains 10 residues. The V and J ends lost 9 bases and 16 bases, in that order; junction bases with no gene match: 8. This chain's CDR3 is CARKKTGTFF. The CDR3 DNA is TGTGCCAGAAAAAAGACAGGGACGTTTTTT.

The chain uses TRBV7-2 and TRBJ2-7; 8 bases are a match to TRBD1. V gave up 3 bases and J gave up 3 bases; unmatched junction bases: 1. This CDR3 contains 13 residues. Germline V lookup: CDR1 SGHTA, CDR2 FQGNSA. DNA of the CDR3: TGTGCCAGCAGCTTTGGACAGGGCTACGAGCAGTACTTC. Translated: CASSFGQGYEQYF.

The V call is TRBV12-3 or TRBV12-4, the J call TRBJ2-5, with D possibly being TRBD1 (5 bases). This CDR3 is 13 amino acids long. V dropped 5 bases and J dropped 4 bases, with 11 bases sitting between them. The CDR3 reads CASSQVGPETQYF. CDR3 coding DNA: TGTGCCAGCAGTCAGGTGGGGCCAGAGACCCAGTACTTC.

The CDR3 region has the DNA TGTGCCAGTAGTCCTAGCGGGAGGAATGAGCAGTTCTTC. This gives the protein CASSPSGRNEQFF. The chain joins TRBV19 to TRBJ2-1; 11 bases line up with TRBD2. The CDR3 has 13 amino acids. Germline V CDR1 and CDR2: LNHDA, SQIVND (reference sequence). Trimming at V came to 5 bases and at J to 7 bases, leaving 1 base not matched to a gene.

V usage is TRBV19 and J usage is TRBJ2-1; TRBD2 might be the D (5 bases). The CDR3 sequence is 15 residues long. Germline loops: CDR1 LNHDA, CDR2 SQIVND (reference sequence). The V end lost 7 bases, the J end lost 6 bases, and 19 bases lay between the germline ends. The CDR3 DNA follows: TGTGCCAGTATTCCGGACCCTACGGGGTCCAATGAGCAGTTCTTC. This encodes CASIPDPTGSNEQFF.

Of note for this clone: This specimen includes other DNA sequences encoding the same CDR3. The chain uses TRBV10-3 and TRBJ2-7, with TRBD1 matching over 7 bases. The CDR3 runs 12 residues. Germline V CDR1 and CDR2: ENHRY, SYGVKD. Losses at the gene ends were 5 bases for V and 5 bases for J; bases not matched to a gene: 3. This chain's CDR3 is CAISKTGDEQYF. The CDR3, as DNA: TGTGCCATCAGTAAAACAGGGGACGAGCAGTACTTC.

The V call is TRBV5-1, the J call TRBJ1-6; D may be TRBD1 (6 bases). Germline V gene sequence: CDR1 SGHRS, CDR2 YFSETQ. The CDR3 loop spans 14 amino acids. The V end lost 0 bases, the J end lost 10 bases, and 11 bases lay between the germline ends. CDR3 sequence reads: CASSLDRVTSPLHF. The DNA of the CDR3 is TGCGCCAGCAGCTTGGACAGGGTCACATCACCCCTCCACTTT.

The chain uses TRBV5-1 and TRBJ2-5; possible D gene TRBD1, 5 bases. V dropped 1 base and J dropped 0 bases, with 7 bases sitting between them. Germline CDR1 SGHRS, CDR2 YFSETQ. This CDR3 is 14 amino acids long. The chain's CDR3 is CASSLSGNQETQYF. CDR3 in DNA: TGCGCCAGCAGCTTGTCAGGGAACCAAGAGACCCAGTACTTC.

The chain employs TRBV19 and TRBJ2-2; D unresolved. Trimming removed 8 bases from V and 0 bases from J, with 16 bases in between. The CDR3 extends over 16 amino acids. In germline, CDR1 is LNHDA, CDR2 SQIVND (reference sequence). The chain's CDR3 is CASGHLQTTNTGELFF. In DNA form, the CDR3 reads TGTGCCAGTGGCCACCTTCAGACAACGAACACCGGGGAGCTGTTTTTT.

V is TRBV6-1 and J is TRBJ2-7, with TRBD1 matching over 10 bases. The J segment lost 4 bases and the V segment lost 6 bases, leaving 6 bases of the junction unmatched. The CDR3 has 14 residues. CDR1 is MNHNS and CDR2 is SASEGT in the germline V gene. The CDR3 loop is CASRYPGQGYEQYF. CDR3 in DNA: TGTGCCAGCAGATACCCGGGACAGGGGTACGAGCAGTACTTC.

This chain joins TRBV27 and TRBJ1-1, with no clear D. There are 13 residues in the CDR3. Deletions cut 3 bases from V and 1 base from J, with 6 bases between. Germline assignment: CDR1 MNHEY and CDR2 SMNVEV (reference sequence). The CDR3 here is CASSFSENTEAFF. The CDR3 DNA reads TGTGCCAGCAGTTTTTCAGAGAACACTGAAGCTTTCTTT.

The chain recombines TRBV15 with TRBJ2-7; 9 positions match TRBD2. Trimming removed 2 bases from V and 5 bases from J; junction bases left unmatched: 19. This CDR3 contains 19 residues. Looked up from germline, CDR1 is LNHNV and CDR2 is YYDKDF (reference sequence). The CDR3 region has the DNA TGTGCCACCAGCAGATCGCGGGGGGGCCTGGGCCCCGAGTGGGACGAGCAGTACTTC. Encoded protein: CATSRSRGGLGPEWDEQYF.

The rearrangement joins TRBV15 to TRBJ1-5, with 8 bases lining up with TRBD1. V was clipped by 4 bases and J by 5 bases; unmatched bases: 7. Germline V gives CDR1 LNHNV, CDR2 YYDKDF (reference sequence). The CDR3 is made up of 15 amino acids. The CDR3 spells CATSMVGQGYQPQHF. In nucleotides, the CDR3 is TGTGCCACCAGCATGGTCGGACAGGGCTATCAGCCCCAGCATTTT.

This clone was picked up one time. The chain uses TRBV20-1 and TRBJ2-7, with unresolved D. V was clipped by 3 bases and J by 2 bases, with 11 bases between them. From germline, CDR1 is DFQATT and CDR2 SNEGSKA (reference sequence). The CDR3 loop spans 13 amino acids. CDR3 DNA: TGCAGTGCTAGTTCACTTATAGCCTACGAGCAGTACTTC. Protein product: CSASSLIAYEQYF.

The chain uses TRBV19 and TRBJ2-2, with TRBD2 matching over 10 bases. CDR1 and CDR2 from the germline V gene are LNHDA and SQIVND (reference sequence). V trimming: 9 bases; J trimming: 7 bases; junction bases outside the gene matches: 11. CDR3 size: 15 residues. CDR3 amino acids: CASREAGGPLGELFF. The CDR3 DNA is TGTGCCAGCCGGGAAGCGGGGGGGCCTCTCGGGGAGCTGTTTTTT.

The rearrangement links TRBV5-5 to TRBJ2-5, with a weak D call TRBD2 (6 bases). The CDR3 length is 14 residues. The V end was cut by 5 bases, the J end by 5 bases, with 16 bases between. The germline gives CDR1 SGHKS, CDR2 YYEKEE (reference sequence). The CDR3: CASSYSGVRETQYF. The CDR3 DNA reads TGTGCCAGCAGTTACTCGGGGGTACGGGAGACCCAGTACTTC. The full variable domain, completed using reference TRBV5-5 and TRBJ2-5, is DAGVTQSPTHLIKTRGQQVTLRCSPISGHKSVSWYQQVLGQGPQFIFQYYEKEERGRGNFPDRFSARQFPNYSSELNVNALLLGDSALYLCASSYSGVRETQYFGPGTRLLVL.

This rearrangement joins TRBV11-2 to TRBJ1-2; 7 bases agree with TRBD1. The CDR3 has 16 amino acids. V shed 1 base and J 1 base; nucleotides not matched to a gene: 6. Germline lookup yields CDR1 SGHAT and CDR2 FQNNGV. The DNA of the CDR3 is TGTGCCAGCAGCTTAGCGTCAGGGGGAGGTAACTATGGCTACACCTTC. It yields the protein CASSLASGGGNYGYTF. The whole variable domain, remainder taken from reference TRBV11-2 and TRBJ1-2, is EAGVAQSPRYKIIEKRQSVAFWCNPISGHATLYWYQQILGQGPKLLIQFQNNGVVDDSQLPKDRFSAERLKGVDSTLKIQPAKLEDSAVYLCASSLASGGGNYGYTFGSGTRLTVV.

This clone was recorded only once. The DNA of the CDR3 is TGTGCCATCAGTGCTACAGAATTCACCGGGGAGCTGTTTTTT. Its translation: CAISATEFTGELFF. The V call is TRBV10-3, the J call TRBJ2-2, with D uncertain. V dropped 4 bases and J dropped 4 bases, with 10 bases sitting between them. Germline V lookup: CDR1 ENHRY, CDR2 SYGVKD. This CDR3 spans 14 amino acids.

The V call is TRBV29-1, the J call TRBJ1-4, with D tentatively TRBD1 (6 bases). V was cut by 5 bases and J by 5 bases, with 18 bases left in between. From germline, CDR1 is SQVTM and CDR2 ANQGSEA. The CDR3 runs 15 residues. The CDR3 DNA follows: TGCAGCGTTCGCGGGGGGGCTTCGGGCAATGAAAAACTGTTTTTT. Its translation: CSVRGGASGNEKLFF.

This rearrangement joins TRBV27 to TRBJ1-1; no clear D. There are 11 residues in the CDR3. In germline, CDR1 is MNHEY, CDR2 SMNVEV (reference sequence). The V and J ends lost 6 bases and 6 bases respectively, with 8 bases between them. This CDR3 reads CASRSRAEAFF. CDR3 sequence (DNA): TGTGCCAGCAGGTCCCGCGCTGAAGCTTTCTTT.

The chain carries TRBV12-3 or TRBV12-4 and TRBJ2-2; 8 bases align to TRBD1. This CDR3 spans 13 amino acids. V lost 6 bases and J lost 4; bases outside the gene matches: 1. The CDR3 sequence: CASSDRGTGELFF. CDR3 nucleotides: TGTGCCAGCAGCGACAGGGGCACCGGGGAGCTGTTTTTT.

The rearrangement links TRBV6-5 to TRBJ2-5, with a tentative D call TRBD1 (6 bases). Germline CDR1 MNHEY, CDR2 SVGAGI. Trimming shortened V by 0 bases and J by 3 bases, and 14 bases separated the two germline ends. This CDR3 has 16 amino acids. CDR3 amino acids: CASSYSGGLKKETQYF. In DNA form, the CDR3 reads TGTGCCAGCAGTTACTCTGGGGGCTTGAAAAAAGAGACCCAGTACTTC.

This sequence joins TRBV20-1 and TRBJ1-2; D perhaps matches TRBD1 (5 bases). V was shortened by 5 bases and J by 7 bases, with 11 bases between the two germline ends. The CDR3 runs 11 residues. Germline V gene sequence: CDR1 DFQATT, CDR2 SNEGSKA (reference sequence). The CDR3 DNA follows: TGCAGTGCTGGACGGGACTTTGGCTACACCTTC. Protein sequence: CSAGRDFGYTF.

The rearrangement uses TRBV9 and TRBJ2-1, with 9 bases matching TRBD2. Germline V gene sequence: CDR1 SGDLS, CDR2 YYNGEE. The junction had 6 bases not matched to a gene; V was cut back by 5 bases and J by 3 bases. The CDR3 spans 15 residues. CDR3: CASRPTSGVYNEQFF. In nucleotides, the CDR3 is TGTGCCAGCAGGCCGACTAGCGGAGTCTACAATGAGCAGTTCTTC.